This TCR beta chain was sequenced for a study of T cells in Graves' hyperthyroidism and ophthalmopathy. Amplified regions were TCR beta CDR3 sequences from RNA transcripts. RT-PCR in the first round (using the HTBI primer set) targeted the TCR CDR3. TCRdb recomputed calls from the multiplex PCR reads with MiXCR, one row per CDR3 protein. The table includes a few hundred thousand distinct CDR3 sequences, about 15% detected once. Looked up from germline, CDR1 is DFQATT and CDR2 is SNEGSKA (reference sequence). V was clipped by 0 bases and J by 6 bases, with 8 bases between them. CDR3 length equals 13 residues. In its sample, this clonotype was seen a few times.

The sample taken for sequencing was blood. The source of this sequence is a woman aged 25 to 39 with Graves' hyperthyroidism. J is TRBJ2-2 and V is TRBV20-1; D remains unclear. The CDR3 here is CSARDKGSGELFF. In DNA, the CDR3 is TGCAGTGCTAGAGATAAAGGGTCCGGGGAGCTGTTTTTT.